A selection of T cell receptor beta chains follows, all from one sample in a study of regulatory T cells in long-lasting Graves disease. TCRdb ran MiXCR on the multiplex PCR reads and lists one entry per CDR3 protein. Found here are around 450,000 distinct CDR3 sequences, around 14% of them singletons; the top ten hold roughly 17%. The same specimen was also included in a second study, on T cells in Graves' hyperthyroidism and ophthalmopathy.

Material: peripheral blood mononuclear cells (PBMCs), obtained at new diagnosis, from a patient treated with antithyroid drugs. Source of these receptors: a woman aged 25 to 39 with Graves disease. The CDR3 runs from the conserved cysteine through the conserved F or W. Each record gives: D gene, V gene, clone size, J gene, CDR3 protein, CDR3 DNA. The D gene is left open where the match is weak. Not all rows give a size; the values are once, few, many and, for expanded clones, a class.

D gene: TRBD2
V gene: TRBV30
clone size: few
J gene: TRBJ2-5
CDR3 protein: CAWSVLAGGPQETQYF
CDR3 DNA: TGTGCCTGGAGTGTACTAGCGGGAGGGCCCCAAGAGACCCAGTACTTC

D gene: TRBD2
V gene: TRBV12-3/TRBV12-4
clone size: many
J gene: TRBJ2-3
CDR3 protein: CASTIAGVGTDTQYF
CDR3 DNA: TGTGCCAGCACCATAGCGGGAGTGGGCACAGATACGCAGTATTTT

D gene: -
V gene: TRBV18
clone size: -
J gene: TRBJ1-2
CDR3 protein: CASPQGTNYGYTF
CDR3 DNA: TGTGCCAGCCCACAGGGAACTAACTATGGCTACACCTTC

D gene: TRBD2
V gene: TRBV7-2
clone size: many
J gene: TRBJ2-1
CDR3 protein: CASSLGTSLKRTYNEQFF
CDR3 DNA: TGTGCCAGCAGCTTAGGGACTAGCCTTAAGCGGACCTACAATGAGCAGTTCTTC

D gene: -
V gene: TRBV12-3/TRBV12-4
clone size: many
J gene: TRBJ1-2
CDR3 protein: CASSPRIAYGYTF
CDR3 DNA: TGTGCCAGCAGCCCCAGAATCGCCTATGGCTACACCTTC

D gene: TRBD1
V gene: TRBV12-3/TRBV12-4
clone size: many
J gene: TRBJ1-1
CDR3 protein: CASSPTRGVTEAFF
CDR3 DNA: TGTGCCAGCAGTCCAACCAGGGGGGTCACTGAAGCTTTCTTT

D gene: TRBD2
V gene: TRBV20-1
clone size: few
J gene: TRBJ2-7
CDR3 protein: CSASTGTTRHEQYF
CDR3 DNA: TGCAGTGCGTCGACCGGGACTACCCGCCACGAGCAGTACTTC

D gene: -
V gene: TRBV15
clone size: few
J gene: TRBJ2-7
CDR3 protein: CAIQVGRSSSYEQYF
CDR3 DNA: TGTGCCATCCAGGTTGGACGGTCTAGCTCCTACGAGCAGTACTTC

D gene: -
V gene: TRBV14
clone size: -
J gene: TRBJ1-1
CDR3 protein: CASSQPAGMNTEAFF
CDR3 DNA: TGTGCCAGCAGCCAACCCGCCGGTATGAACACTGAAGCTTTCTTT

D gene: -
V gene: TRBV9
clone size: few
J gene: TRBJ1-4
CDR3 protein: CASSVVGTTNEKLFF
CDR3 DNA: TGTGCCAGCAGCGTAGTTGGGACAACTAATGAAAAACTGTTTTTT

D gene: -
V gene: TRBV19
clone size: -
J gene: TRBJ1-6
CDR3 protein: CASSVSVGENSPLHF
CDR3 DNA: TGTGCCAGTAGTGTGTCAGTTGGGGAAAATTCACCCCTCCACTTT

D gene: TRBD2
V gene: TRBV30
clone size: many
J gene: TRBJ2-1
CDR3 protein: CAWSTSGSFSEQFF
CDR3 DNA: TGTGCCTGGAGTACTAGCGGGAGTTTCAGTGAGCAGTTCTTC

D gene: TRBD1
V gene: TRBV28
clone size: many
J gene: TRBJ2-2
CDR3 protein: CASSRQGTAGELFF
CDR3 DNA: TGTGCCAGCAGTCGACAGGGGACCGCCGGGGAGCTGTTTTTT

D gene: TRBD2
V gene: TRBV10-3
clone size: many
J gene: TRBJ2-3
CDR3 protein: CAISLAGGTDTQYF
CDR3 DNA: TGTGCCATCAGCCTAGCGGGAGGGACAGATACGCAGTATTTT

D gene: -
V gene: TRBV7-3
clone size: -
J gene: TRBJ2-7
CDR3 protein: CASSLGPSSPYEQYF
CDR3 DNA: TGTGCCAGCAGCTTAGGGCCTAGCAGCCCCTACGAGCAGTACTTC

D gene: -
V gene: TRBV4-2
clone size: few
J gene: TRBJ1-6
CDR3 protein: CASSPPGNSPLHF
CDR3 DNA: TGTGCCAGCAGCCCCCCGGGTAATTCACCCCTCCACTTT

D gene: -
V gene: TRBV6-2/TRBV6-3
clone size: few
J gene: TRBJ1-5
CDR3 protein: CASSYRATHQPQHF
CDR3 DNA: TGTGCCAGCAGTTACCGGGCCACACACCAGCCCCAGCATTTT

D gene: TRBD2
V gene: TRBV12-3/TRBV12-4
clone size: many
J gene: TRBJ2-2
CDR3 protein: CASSGTSGTLNTGELFF
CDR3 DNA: TGTGCCAGCAGTGGGACTAGCGGAACTCTGAACACCGGGGAGCTGTTTTTT

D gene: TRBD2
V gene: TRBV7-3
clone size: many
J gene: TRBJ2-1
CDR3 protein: CASSILAGGGSYNEQFF
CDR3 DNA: TGTGCCAGCAGCATCCTAGCGGGAGGAGGGTCCTACAATGAGCAGTTCTTC

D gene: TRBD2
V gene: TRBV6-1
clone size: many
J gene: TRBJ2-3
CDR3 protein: CASSPGLVADTQYF
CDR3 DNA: TGTGCCAGCAGCCCCGGACTAGTCGCAGATACGCAGTATTTT

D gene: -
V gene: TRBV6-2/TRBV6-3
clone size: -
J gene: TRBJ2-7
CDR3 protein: CASSDHRTYEQYF
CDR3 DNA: TGTGCCAGCAGTGATCACAGAACATACGAGCAGTACTTC

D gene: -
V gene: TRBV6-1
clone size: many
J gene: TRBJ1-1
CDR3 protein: CASRIKGDTEAFF
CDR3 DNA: TGTGCCAGCAGGATAAAGGGGGACACTGAAGCTTTCTTT

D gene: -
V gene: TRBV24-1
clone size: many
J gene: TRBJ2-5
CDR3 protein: CATSDGFYETQYF
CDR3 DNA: TGTGCCACCAGTGATGGGTTTTATGAGACCCAGTACTTC

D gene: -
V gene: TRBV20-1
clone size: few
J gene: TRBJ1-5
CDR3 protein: CSASGGGNQPQHF
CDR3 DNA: TGCAGTGCTAGCGGGGGGGGGAATCAGCCCCAGCATTTT

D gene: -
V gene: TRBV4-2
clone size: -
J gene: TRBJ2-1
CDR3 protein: CASSHTVKGEQFF
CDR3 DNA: TGTGCCAGCAGCCACACCGTCAAGGGTGAGCAGTTCTTC

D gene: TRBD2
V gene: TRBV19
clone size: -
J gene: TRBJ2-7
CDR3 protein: CASSMIGTSGEQYF
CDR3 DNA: TGTGCCAGTAGTATGATTGGGACTAGCGGCGAGCAGTACTTC

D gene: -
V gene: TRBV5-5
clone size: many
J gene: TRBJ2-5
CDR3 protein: CASSPGDANLQETQYF
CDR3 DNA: TGTGCCAGCAGCCCGGGGGACGCAAACCTACAAGAGACCCAGTACTTC

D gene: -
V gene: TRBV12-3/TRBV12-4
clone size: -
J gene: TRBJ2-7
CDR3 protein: CASSQTSGQYF
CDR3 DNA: TGTGCCAGCAGTCAAACTTCCGGGCAGTACTTC

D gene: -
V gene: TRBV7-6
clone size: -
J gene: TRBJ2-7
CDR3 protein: CASSLAVTGPQSGEQYF
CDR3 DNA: TGTGCCAGCAGCTTAGCAGTCACAGGACCCCAGTCGGGCGAGCAGTACTTC

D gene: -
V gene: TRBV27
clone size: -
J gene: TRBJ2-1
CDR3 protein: CASYKQGFFNNEQFF
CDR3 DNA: TGTGCCAGCTACAAACAGGGATTTTTTAACAATGAGCAGTTCTTC

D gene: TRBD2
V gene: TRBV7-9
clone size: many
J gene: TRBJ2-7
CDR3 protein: CASSRDYSYEQYF
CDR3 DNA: TGTGCCAGCAGCCGGGACTACTCCTACGAGCAGTACTTC

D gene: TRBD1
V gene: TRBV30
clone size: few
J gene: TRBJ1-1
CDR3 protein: CAWSPGTGDTEAFF
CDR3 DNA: TGTGCCTGGAGTCCTGGGACAGGGGACACTGAAGCTTTCTTT

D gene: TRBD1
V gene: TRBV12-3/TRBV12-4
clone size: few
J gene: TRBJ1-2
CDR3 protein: CASTRDRNYGYTF
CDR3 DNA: TGTGCCAGCACCCGGGACAGGAACTATGGCTACACCTTC

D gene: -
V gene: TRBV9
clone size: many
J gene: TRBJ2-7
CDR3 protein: CASSVAGKTYEQYF
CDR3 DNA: TGTGCCAGCAGCGTAGCAGGGAAGACCTACGAGCAGTACTTC

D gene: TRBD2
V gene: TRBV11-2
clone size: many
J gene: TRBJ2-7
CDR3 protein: CASSLDPTGGSYEQYF
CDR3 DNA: TGTGCCAGCAGCTTAGATCCAACCGGGGGGTCCTACGAGCAGTACTTC

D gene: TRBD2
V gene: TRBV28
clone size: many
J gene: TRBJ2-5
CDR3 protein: CASSGGVQETQYF
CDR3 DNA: TGTGCCAGTTCCGGGGGGGTTCAAGAGACCCAGTACTTC

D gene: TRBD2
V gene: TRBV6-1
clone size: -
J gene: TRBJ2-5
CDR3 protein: CASIEGVGGQETQYF
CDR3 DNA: TGTGCCAGCATTGAAGGAGTGGGAGGGCAAGAGACCCAGTACTTC

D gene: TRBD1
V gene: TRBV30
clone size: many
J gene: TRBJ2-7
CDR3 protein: CAMDRGSYEQYF
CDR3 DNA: TGTGCCATGGACAGGGGGTCCTACGAGCAGTACTTC

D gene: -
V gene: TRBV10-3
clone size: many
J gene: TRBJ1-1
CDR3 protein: CAIRKTEAQNTEAFF
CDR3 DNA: TGTGCCATCAGGAAAACGGAGGCACAGAACACTGAAGCTTTCTTT

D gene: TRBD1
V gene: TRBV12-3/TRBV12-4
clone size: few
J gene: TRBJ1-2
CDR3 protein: CASRLGRRQGVSGYTF
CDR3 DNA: TGTGCCAGCAGGCTAGGTAGGCGACAGGGAGTCTCTGGCTACACCTTC

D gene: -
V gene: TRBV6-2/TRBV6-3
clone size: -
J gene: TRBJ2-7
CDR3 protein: CASRDFLYSYEQYF
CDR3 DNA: TGTGCCAGTCGAGACTTCCTTTACTCCTACGAGCAGTACTTC

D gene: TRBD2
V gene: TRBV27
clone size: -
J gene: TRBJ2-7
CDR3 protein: CASSLGSSGTLEQYF
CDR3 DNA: TGTGCCAGCAGTTTAGGGTCTAGCGGAACCCTCGAGCAGTACTTC

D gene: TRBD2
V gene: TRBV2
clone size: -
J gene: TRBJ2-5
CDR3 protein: CASRQTSGVETQYF
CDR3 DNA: TGTGCCAGCAGGCAAACTAGCGGCGTGGAGACCCAGTACTTC

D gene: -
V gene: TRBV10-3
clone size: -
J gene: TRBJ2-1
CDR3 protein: CAISASGTGNEQFF
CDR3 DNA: TGTGCCATCAGTGCATCCGGGACCGGCAATGAGCAGTTCTTC

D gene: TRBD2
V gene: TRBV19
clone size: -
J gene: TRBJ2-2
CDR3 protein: CASGLAGTANTGELFF
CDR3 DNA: TGTGCCAGCGGACTAGCGGGAACTGCGAACACCGGGGAGCTGTTTTTT

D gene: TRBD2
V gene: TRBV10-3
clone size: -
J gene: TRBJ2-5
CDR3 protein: CAISVAGVTGQETQYF
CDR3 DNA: TGTGCCATCAGTGTTGCGGGAGTAACTGGGCAAGAGACCCAGTACTTC